This TCR beta chain was recovered during a study of blood T cell repertoires in COVID-19. Study in general: There were acute and convalescent COVID-19 samples, and they came from the United States, Italy and Spain.

Study processing details: Counts of nucleated cells, estimated from reference gene primer amplification, were obtained. Measured with immunoSEQ multiplex PCR; TCRdb has only the in-frame clones, and not every one. Clone size and the V and J calls come from that table; the DNA yielded D and trimming. Of some 290,000 clones listed, nearly 90% are singletons. Trimming took 3 bases from V and 7 from J; bases not matched to a gene: 5. CDR1 and CDR2 (germline): SNHLY, FYNNEI. CDR3 length equals 14 residues. The sample taken for sequencing was peripheral blood. This clonotype was obtained from a woman aged 40 to 49 with COVID-19, enrolled during active disease. This chain connects TRBV2 to TRBJ1-4, with TRBD1 matching over 7 bases. The CDR3 DNA reads TGTGCCAGCAGTGATTACGCAGGGGGTGAAAAACTGTTTTTT. Residues: CASSDYAGGEKLFF.